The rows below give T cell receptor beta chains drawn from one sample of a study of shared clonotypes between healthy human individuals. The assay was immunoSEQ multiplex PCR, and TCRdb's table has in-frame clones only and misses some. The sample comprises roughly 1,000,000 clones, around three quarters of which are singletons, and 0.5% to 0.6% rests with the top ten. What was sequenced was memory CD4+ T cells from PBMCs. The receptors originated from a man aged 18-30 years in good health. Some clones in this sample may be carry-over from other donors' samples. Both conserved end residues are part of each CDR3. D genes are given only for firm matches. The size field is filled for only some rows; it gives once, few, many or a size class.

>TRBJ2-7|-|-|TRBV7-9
CASSLSYEQYF
TGTGCCAGCAGCTTATCCTACGAGCAGTACTTC
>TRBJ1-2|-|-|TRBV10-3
CAISESTSFGYTF
TGTGCCATCAGTGAGTCTACCAGTTTCGGCTACACCTTC
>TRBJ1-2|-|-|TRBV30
CAWRGVGFYGYTF
TGTGCCTGGAGGGGCGTCGGCTTCTATGGCTACACCTTC
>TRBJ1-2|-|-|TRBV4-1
CASSPAPPGDNYGYTF
TGCGCCAGCAGCCCGGCCCCCCCAGGGGATAACTATGGCTACACCTTC
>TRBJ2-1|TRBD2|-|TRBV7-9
CASSSSGRAYNEQFF
TGTGCCAGCAGCTCTAGCGGGAGGGCCTACAATGAGCAGTTCTTC
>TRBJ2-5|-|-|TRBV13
CASSLGVRETQYF
TGTGCCAGCAGCTTAGGTGTGAGGGAGACCCAGTACTTC
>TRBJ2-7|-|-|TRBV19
CASSGTGQGRNYEQYF
TGTGCCAGTAGTGGGACGGGGCAGGGAAGAAACTACGAGCAGTACTTC
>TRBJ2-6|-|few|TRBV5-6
CASTFYGANVLTF
TGTGCCAGCACCTTTTACGGGGCCAACGTCCTGACTTTC
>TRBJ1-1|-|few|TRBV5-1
CASSLVTGGITEAFF
TGCGCCAGCAGCTTGGTGACAGGAGGTATCACTGAAGCTTTCTTT
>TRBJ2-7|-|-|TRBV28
CASSGRDGYSYEQYF
TGTGCCAGCAGCGGGCGGGACGGCTACTCCTACGAGCAGTACTTC
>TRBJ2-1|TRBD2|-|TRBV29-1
CSSRQLAGGDEQFF
TGCAGCTCCCGCCAGCTAGCGGGAGGAGATGAGCAGTTCTTC
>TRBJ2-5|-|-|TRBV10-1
CASSESEGAETQYF
TGCGCCAGCAGTGAGTCGGAAGGCGCAGAGACCCAGTACTTC
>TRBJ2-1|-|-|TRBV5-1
CASSSPWGPNEQFF
TGCGCCAGCAGCTCCCCTTGGGGCCCCAATGAGCAGTTCTTC
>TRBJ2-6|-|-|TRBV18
CASSKWEFSGANVLTF
TGTGCCAGCTCAAAGTGGGAGTTCTCTGGGGCCAACGTCCTGACTTTC
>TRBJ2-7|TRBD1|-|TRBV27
CASSPIVPRDRPYEQYF
TGTGCCAGCAGTCCTATCGTTCCTCGGGACAGACCCTACGAGCAGTACTTC
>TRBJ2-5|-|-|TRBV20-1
CSAMAGETQYF
TGCAGTGCTATGGCGGGAGAGACCCAGTACTTC
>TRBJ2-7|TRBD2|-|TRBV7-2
CASSSSLAASSYEQYF
TGTGCCAGCAGCAGTTCACTAGCGGCAAGCTCCTACGAGCAGTACTTC
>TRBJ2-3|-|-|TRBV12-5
CASGLAEGLDTQYF
TGTGCTAGTGGTTTGGCAGAAGGGTTAGATACGCAGTATTTT
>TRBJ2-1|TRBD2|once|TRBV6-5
CASRGTSGAYNEQFF
TGTGCCAGCAGGGGGACTAGTGGGGCCTACAATGAGCAGTTCTTC
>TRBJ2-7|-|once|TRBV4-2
CASSQPASEPYEQYF
TGTGCCAGCAGCCAACCGGCTAGCGAGCCCTACGAGCAGTACTTC
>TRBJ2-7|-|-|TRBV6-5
CASSLQGLGDYEQYF
TGTGCCAGCAGCCTACAGGGCCTAGGGGACTACGAGCAGTACTTC
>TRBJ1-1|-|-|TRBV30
CAWSVPWGEAFF
TGTGCCTGGAGTGTACCGTGGGGTGAAGCTTTCTTT
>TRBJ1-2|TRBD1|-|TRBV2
CASSDRTGGYTF
TGTGCCAGCAGTGACAGGACAGGTGGCTACACCTTC
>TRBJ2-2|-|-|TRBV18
CASSPPGFNTGELFF
TGTGCCAGCTCACCACCGGGGTTTAACACCGGGGAGCTGTTTTTT
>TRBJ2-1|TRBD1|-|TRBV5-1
CASSLVPGTAYNEQFF
TGCGCCAGCAGCTTGGTCCCCGGGACAGCGTACAATGAGCAGTTCTTC
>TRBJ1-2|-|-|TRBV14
CASNQKLANYGYTF
TGTGCCAGCAACCAAAAGTTAGCTAACTATGGCTACACCTTC
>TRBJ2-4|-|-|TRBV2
CASMRVGAGIQYF
TGTGCCAGCATGAGGGTGGGGGCTGGCATTCAGTACTTC
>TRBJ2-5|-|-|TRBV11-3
CASSLGGAVSGTQYF
TGTGCCAGCAGCTTAGGGGGGGCGGTTTCAGGGACCCAGTACTTC
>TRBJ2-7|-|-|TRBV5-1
CASSLRTGYYEQYF
TGCGCCAGCAGCTTACGCACAGGATACTACGAGCAGTACTTC
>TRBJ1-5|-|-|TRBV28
CASSFEGVRPQHF
TGTGCCAGCAGTTTTGAAGGGGTAAGGCCCCAGCATTTT
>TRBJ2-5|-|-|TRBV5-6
CASSRRSWGETQYF
TGTGCCAGCAGTAGGAGGTCCTGGGGGGAGACCCAGTACTTC
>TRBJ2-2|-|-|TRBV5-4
CASSLFGTNTGELFF
TGTGCCAGCAGCTTGTTCGGGACTAACACCGGGGAGCTGTTTTTT
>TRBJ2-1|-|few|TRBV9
CASSVVSSAAIEQFF
TGTGCCAGCAGCGTAGTATCATCCGCTGCTATTGAGCAGTTCTTC
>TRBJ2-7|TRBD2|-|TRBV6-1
CASIWASGSYEQYF
TGTGCCAGCATCTGGGCTAGCGGATCCTACGAGCAGTACTTC
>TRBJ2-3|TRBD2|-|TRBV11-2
CASSPRAGAVDTQYF
TGTGCCAGCAGTCCCCGAGCGGGAGCGGTAGATACGCAGTATTTT
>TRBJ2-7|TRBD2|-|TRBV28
CASTGGYEQYF
TGTGCCTCCACCGGGGGGTACGAGCAGTACTTC
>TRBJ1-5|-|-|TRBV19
CASSRTAEQPQHF
TGTGCCAGTAGTAGGACAGCGGAGCAGCCCCAGCATTTT
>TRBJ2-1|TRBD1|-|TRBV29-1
CSGAQGSGYNEQFF
TGCAGCGGAGCACAGGGGTCTGGCTACAATGAGCAGTTCTTC
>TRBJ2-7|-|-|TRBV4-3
CASSQALLGGWGYEQYF
TGCGCCAGCAGCCAAGCGCTGTTGGGGGGATGGGGCTACGAGCAGTACTTC
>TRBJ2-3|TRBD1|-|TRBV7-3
CASSLEGTGPDTQYF
TGTGCCAGCAGCTTAGAGGGGACAGGGCCAGATACGCAGTATTTT
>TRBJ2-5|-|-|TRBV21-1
CASSNLRDRGLFETQYF
TGTGCCAGCAGCAATCTGAGGGACAGGGGGCTTTTCGAGACCCAGTACTTC
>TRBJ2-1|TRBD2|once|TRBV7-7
CASSATELAGVFYNEQFF
TGTGCCAGCAGCGCGACCGAACTAGCGGGAGTGTTCTACAATGAGCAGTTCTTC
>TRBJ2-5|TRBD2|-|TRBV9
CASSVEWREGRETQYF
TGTGCCAGCAGCGTAGAGTGGCGGGAGGGCCGGGAGACCCAGTACTTC
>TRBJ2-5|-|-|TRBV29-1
CSVARLGRGRETQYF
TGCAGCGTTGCTCGGTTAGGGCGGGGACGAGAGACCCAGTACTTC
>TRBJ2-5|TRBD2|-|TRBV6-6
CASSPPRGRAETQYF
TGTGCCAGCAGCCCCCCGCGCGGGAGGGCCGAGACCCAGTACTTC
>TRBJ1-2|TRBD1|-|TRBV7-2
CASSEAGGGGYGYTF
TGTGCCAGCAGCGAAGCAGGGGGTGGGGGCTATGGCTACACCTTC
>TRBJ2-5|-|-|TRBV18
CASSPQKRVEETQYF
TGTGCCAGCTCACCGCAGAAAAGGGTGGAAGAGACCCAGTACTTC
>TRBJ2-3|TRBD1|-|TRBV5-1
CASSLQGFDTQYF
TGCGCCAGCAGCTTACAGGGGTTCGATACGCAGTATTTT
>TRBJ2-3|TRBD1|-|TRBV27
CASSGLQGVTSTDTQYF
TGTGCCAGCAGTGGATTACAGGGGGTAACTAGCACAGATACGCAGTATTTT
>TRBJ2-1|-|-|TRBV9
CASSGELVSEQFF
TGTGCCAGCAGCGGAGAACTAGTTAGTGAGCAGTTCTTC
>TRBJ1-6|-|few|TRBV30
CAWNWGINSPLHF
TGTGCCTGGAATTGGGGGATAAATTCACCCCTCCACTTT